This entry is about one T cell receptor beta chain. These data originate in a study of T cell clones after liver transplantation. Study overall: Apart from three HCV-positive recipients, transplants were for non-autoimmune, non-viral reasons.

Here immunoSEQ multiplex PCR was the method, and the copy in TCRdb shows in-frame clones only, minus some. Of 18,000 or so clones in the sample, 80% to 90% were seen once. CDR3 size: 14 residues. V gave up 4 bases and J gave up 6 bases; unmatched junction bases: 8. The germline V gene encodes CDR1 MNHEY and CDR2 SMNVEV (reference sequence). V gene TRBV27 combines with J gene TRBJ2-5, with TRBD1 matching 7 bases. This TCR was recovered from a human patient who received a liver transplant. Some of these T cells may belong to the graft donor. Sequences were derived from CD8+ T cells from blood, sampled 45 to 46 months after liver transplant. For the CDR3, the DNA is TGTGCCAGCAGTTATGTAAGGGACAGCCAGACCCAGTACTTC. Translation: CASSYVRDSQTQYF.